Below, one T cell receptor beta chain is given with its context. This entry comes from a study of T cell responses to AZD1222 COVID-19 vaccine. Profiling relied on immunoSEQ multiplex PCR, and the TCRdb table lists in-frame clones only, not all of them. The sample has about 150,000 clones; around 89% are singletons. The sample was peripheral blood, taken on day 0 of AZD1222 vaccination. The TCR originated in an adult in good health.

The CDR3 region has the DNA TGTGCCAGCAGTCGACAGGGCTCTGGAAACACCATATATTTT. Translation gives CASSRQGSGNTIYF. This chain joins TRBV3-1 (or the pseudogene TRBV3-2) and TRBJ1-3, with 7 bases lining up with TRBD1. Trimming removed 6 bases from V and 0 bases from J; junction bases left unmatched: 2. The CDR3 covers 14 residues. Germline V CDR1 and CDR2: LGHDT, YNNKEL (reference sequence).